Sequencing of this T cell receptor beta chain was carried out in a study of cytotoxic CD8 clonotypes in ibrutinib-treated CLL. Study-level background: Collecting the response samples happened after a median 12 months of treatment, with a range of 6 to 36. Each sample contained, on average, approximately 270,000 productive templates and 75,000 to 95,000 productive rearrangements. Regarding the study as a whole: Sustained-remission and progressing patients had different sampling times.

Comments on this clone: Its specificity is unknown.

From germline, CDR1 is SGHKS and CDR2 YYEKEE (reference sequence). The CDR3 sequence is 13 residues long. V lost 0 bases, J lost 7 bases, and 7 bases lay in between. Generated by immunoSEQ multiplex PCR, the TCRdb table keeps only in-frame clones and is missing some. Among about 80,000 clones listed, roughly 77% were seen once. Genomic DNA in an amount of approximately 2 micrograms was extracted from cryopreserved PBMCs and used for the preparation of TCR beta libraries. V usage is TRBV5-5 and J usage is TRBJ2-2; D is unclear. The input for sequencing was PBMCs, taken after 12 months of ibrutinib treatment. This TCR derives from a human donor with chronic lymphocytic leukemia. CDR3 in DNA: TGTGCCAGCAGCTTGGGGTCTTTCGGGGAGCTGTTTTTT. The encoded protein is CASSLGSFGELFF.